What follows describes a single TCR beta chain. This sample is drawn from a study of blood T cell repertoires in COVID-19. Background on the study: The cDNA or gDNA used as material had been derived from T cells, B-cell-depleted T cells, or PBMCs.

Using immunoSEQ multiplex PCR, the repertoire was profiled, and TCRdb retains in-frame clones only, with some absent. This table has 250,000 to 300,000 clones, roughly 84% appearing once. Allocation to cohorts depended on clinical history reported by the participants. The V and J ends lost 6 bases and 5 bases respectively, with 17 bases between them. Germline CDR1 reads SGHRS; CDR2 reads YFSETQ. The CDR3 has 15 amino acids. The rearrangement links TRBV5-1 to TRBJ1-4; tentative D call: TRBD1 (5 bases). The sequenced sample consisted of PBMCs or T cells enriched from blood (not recorded which). The TCR sequence derives from a woman aged 45-65 years who had been exposed to COVID-19. The CDR3 loop reads CASTLEGRGNEKLFF. The DNA for the CDR3 is TGCGCCAGCACCCTGGAGGGGCGTGGAAATGAAAAACTGTTTTTT.